The clone carrying this TCR beta chain turned up a few times. Its antigen is not identified. Each CDR3 protein gets one entry after TCRdb re-called the RT-PCR reads with MiXCR. This repertoire shows about 650,000 distinct CDR3 sequences, about 15% found once; its top ten account for around 7.6%. The data stem from a study of response to subunit inactivated influenza vaccine. Findings and limits, study-wide: Each seasonal flu vaccination may recruit only limited new T cells, authors suggested.

Germline V CDR1 and CDR2: DFQATT, SNEGSKA (reference sequence). V gave up 3 bases and J gave up 3 bases; unmatched junction bases: 10. The CDR3 has 16 residues. The sequences come from PBMCs from blood, collected 14 to 15 days before vaccination. The sequence came from a man aged 50 to 59 who received an inactivated influenza vaccine. The chain has TRBV20-1 and TRBJ2-3; 9 bases are shared with TRBD2. The chain's CDR3 is CSARNPAGGRTDTQYF. The CDR3 DNA reads as TGCAGTGCTAGGAACCCGGCGGGAGGGCGGACAGATACGCAGTATTTT.